This T cell receptor beta chain was documented in a study of early T cells in non-severe SARS-CoV-2 infection listed by TCRdb under 2021. Notes on the research overall: Because TCR sequencing relied on bulk RNA taken from unsorted whole blood, pairing of alpha and beta chains was not possible. Study-level results and caveats: VDJdb matching was skewed toward anti-spike CD8 responses, so virus-specific expansions were likely underestimated and private and CD4 specificities were missed.

This clonotype has more than one count but fewer than ten. Its recognized antigen is unknown. Per-base quality was not reported, and no clone a single base away is much larger than it. A case-control design nested within a healthcare worker cohort in London, UK, was used, with weekly nasopharyngeal swab PCR tests and blood sampling performed. Between 23 and 31 March 2020, the week of the UK lockdown, healthcare workers were enrolled and then followed up weekly for as long as 16 weeks. The CDR3 measures 16 amino acids from cysteine to phenylalanine. Of all the DNA, just the CDR3 is kept, 48 bases in frame from base 1. Trimming leaves V shorter by 6 bases and J shorter by 7 bases, with the junction holding 11 bases beyond the gene matches. Libraries were made using 5' RACE. Data came from a NextSeq 500. In the TCR library protocol, unique molecular identifiers were attached to individual cDNA molecules to correct for PCR bias and sequencing error. Both TCR alpha and beta chains were sequenced, and tight co-correlation was observed between alpha and beta sequence abundances in each sample. The authors processed their data as follows. Decombinator V4 was used to annotate the V gene, J gene and CDR3 of the TCR sequences. Expanded TCRs were defined as changing significantly between any two time points under a Poisson model with p below 0.0001. Abundances of TCRs were expressed as counts per million after normalisation to the total number of TCRs sequenced in each sample. MAIT TCRs were defined by TRAV1-2 paired with TRAJ12, TRAJ20 or TRAJ33, and iNKT TCRs by TRAV10 paired with TRAJ18. VDJdb, accessed 1 November 2021, was searched for CMV, EBV and SARS-CoV-2 annotated TCRs, excluding TCRs annotated for multiple antigens. TCRdb reworked the public reads: Q25 trimming with fastp, MiXCR clone assembly, productive beta chains retained. Under each unique CDR3 protein, matching rows form one entry showing the most common genes and DNA. The V and J calls here are based on TCRdb, not the publication. The table for this sample lists roughly 67,000 distinct CDR3 sequences; approximately 11% of them were counted only once. The ten biggest clones cover roughly 6% of the sample.

The receptor was isolated from an adult who was a healthcare worker with PCR-confirmed SARS-CoV-2 infection or an uninfected control (not recorded which). The chain employs TRBV12-3 or TRBV12-4 and TRBJ2-1; a stretch of 11 junction bases matches TRBD2. Specimen: whole blood. In nucleotides, the sequence is TGTGCCAGCAGCCGACCCCGGACTAGCGGGTTAAATGAGCAGTTCTTC. Its product reads: CASSRPRTSGLNEQFF.